This T cell receptor beta chain derives from a study of HIV-infected patients and healthy controls. CDR3 length: 13 residues. CDR1 is SGHRS and CDR2 is YFSETQ in the germline V gene. V was pared by 3 bases and J by 2 bases, with 8 bases between. About 500 ng RNA was reverse transcribed with alpha and beta constant-region primers. Alpha and beta chain libraries were made separately by chain-specific third strand synthesis with multiplexing indices. Ligation attached cDNA to a 5' RACE adapter that carried a random hexamer and SP2 site. Two random hexamers, added before amplification and joined, formed each molecule's 12-nucleotide barcode. TCRdb passed the 5' RACE reads through MiXCR, listing each CDR3 protein once. The sample shows 15,000 to 20,000 distinct CDR3 sequences, roughly 8.9% of them seen only once. In its sample, this clonotype was seen many times. No antigen is known for it. Study-wide results and caveats: HIV-infected patients shared fewer CDR3 sequences between individuals than healthy controls.

The repertoire came from unfractionated whole blood and reflected all unsorted peripheral T cells. The TCR sequence derives from an adult in good health. Input material: blood. This chain joins TRBV5-1 and TRBJ2-5; D is uncertain. The CDR3 region has the DNA TGCGCCAGCAGCTCGGACCTACAAGAGACCCAGTACTTC. This translates into CASSSDLQETQYF.